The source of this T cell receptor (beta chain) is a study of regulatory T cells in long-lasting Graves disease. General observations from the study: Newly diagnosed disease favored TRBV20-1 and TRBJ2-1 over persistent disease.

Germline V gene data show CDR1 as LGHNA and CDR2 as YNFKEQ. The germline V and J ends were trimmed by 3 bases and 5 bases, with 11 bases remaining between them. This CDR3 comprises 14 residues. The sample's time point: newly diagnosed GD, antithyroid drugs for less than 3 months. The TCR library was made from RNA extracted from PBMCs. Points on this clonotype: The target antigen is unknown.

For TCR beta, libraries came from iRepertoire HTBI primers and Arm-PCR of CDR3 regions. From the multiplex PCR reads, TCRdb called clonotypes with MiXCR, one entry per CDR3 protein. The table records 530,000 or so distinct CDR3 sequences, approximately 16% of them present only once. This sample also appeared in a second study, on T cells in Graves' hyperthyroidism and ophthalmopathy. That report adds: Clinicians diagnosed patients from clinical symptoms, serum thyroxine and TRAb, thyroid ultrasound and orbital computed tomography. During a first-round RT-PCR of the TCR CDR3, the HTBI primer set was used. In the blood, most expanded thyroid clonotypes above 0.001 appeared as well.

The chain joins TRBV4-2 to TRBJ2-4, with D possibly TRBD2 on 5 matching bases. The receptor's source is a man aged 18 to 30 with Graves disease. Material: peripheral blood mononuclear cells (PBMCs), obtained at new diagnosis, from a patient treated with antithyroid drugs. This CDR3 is CASSHREEENIQYF. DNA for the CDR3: TGTGCCAGCAGCCACCGGGAAGAGGAAAACATTCAGTACTTC.